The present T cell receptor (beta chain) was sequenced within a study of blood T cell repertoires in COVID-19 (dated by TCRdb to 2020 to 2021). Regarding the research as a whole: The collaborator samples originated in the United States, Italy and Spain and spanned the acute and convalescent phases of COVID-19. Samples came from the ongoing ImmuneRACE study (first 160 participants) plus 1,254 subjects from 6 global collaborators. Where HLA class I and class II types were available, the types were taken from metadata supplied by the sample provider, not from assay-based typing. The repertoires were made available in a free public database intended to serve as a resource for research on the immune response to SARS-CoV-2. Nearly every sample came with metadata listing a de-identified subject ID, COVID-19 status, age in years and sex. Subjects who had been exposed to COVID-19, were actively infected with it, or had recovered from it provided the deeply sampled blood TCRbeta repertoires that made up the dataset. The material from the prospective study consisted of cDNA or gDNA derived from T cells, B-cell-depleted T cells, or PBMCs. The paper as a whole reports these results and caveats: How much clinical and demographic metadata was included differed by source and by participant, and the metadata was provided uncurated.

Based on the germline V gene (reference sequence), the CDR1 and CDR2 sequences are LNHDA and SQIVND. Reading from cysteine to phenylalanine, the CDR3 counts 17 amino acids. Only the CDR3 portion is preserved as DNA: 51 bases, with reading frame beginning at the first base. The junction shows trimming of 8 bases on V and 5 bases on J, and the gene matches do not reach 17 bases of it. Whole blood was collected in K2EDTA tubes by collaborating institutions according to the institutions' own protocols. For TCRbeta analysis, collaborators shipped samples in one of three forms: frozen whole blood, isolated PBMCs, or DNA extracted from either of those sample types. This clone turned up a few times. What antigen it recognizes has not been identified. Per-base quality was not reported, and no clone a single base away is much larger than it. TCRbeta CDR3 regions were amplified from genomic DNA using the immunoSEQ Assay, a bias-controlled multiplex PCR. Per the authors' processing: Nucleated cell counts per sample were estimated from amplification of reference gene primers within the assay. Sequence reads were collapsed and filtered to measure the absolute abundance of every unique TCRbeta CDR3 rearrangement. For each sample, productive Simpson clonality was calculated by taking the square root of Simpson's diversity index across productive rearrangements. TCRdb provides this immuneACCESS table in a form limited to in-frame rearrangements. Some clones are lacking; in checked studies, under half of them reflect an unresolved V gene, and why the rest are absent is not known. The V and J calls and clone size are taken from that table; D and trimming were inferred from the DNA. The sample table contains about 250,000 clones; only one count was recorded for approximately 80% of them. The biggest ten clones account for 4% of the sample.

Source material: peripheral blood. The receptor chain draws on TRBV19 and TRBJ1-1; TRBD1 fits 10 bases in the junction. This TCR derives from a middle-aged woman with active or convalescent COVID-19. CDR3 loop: CASYPATGGAQRTEAFF. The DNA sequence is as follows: TGTGCCAGTTACCCCGCGACAGGGGGCGCGCAGCGGACTGAAGCTTTCTTT.